The clone carrying this TCR beta chain was seen a handful of times. This entry is derived from a study of naive and memory T cell subsets. Separate alpha and beta amplification began at the second PCR step. Both TRBC1 and TRBC2 were covered by a beta constant-region primer of two equimolar oligonucleotides. In TCRdb, the UMI-ligation and nested PCR reads were re-called with MiXCR into one record per CDR3 protein. The sample carries over 20,000 distinct CDR3 sequences, approximately 9.9% recorded once. Germline CDR1 SGHAT, CDR2 FQNNGV. The V and J ends lost 3 bases and 3 bases respectively, with 11 bases between them. The length of the CDR3 is 14 residues.

This receptor was identified in a human donor in good health. The sample taken for sequencing was central memory CD8+ T cells from blood. This chain uses TRBV11-2 with TRBJ1-1; D gene ambiguous. The CDR3 is CASSLLRAYTEAFF. The CDR3 DNA reads as TGTGCCAGCAGCTTGTTGAGGGCTTACACTGAAGCTTTCTTT.